Given below is one T cell receptor beta chain in context. The antigen is undetermined. The data were taken from a study of yellow fever vaccine responses in identical twins. CDR1 KGHSH and CDR2 LQKENI come from the germline V gene. Trimming pared 5 bases from V and 1 base from J, leaving 11 bases between. CDR3 length equals 14 residues. TCRdb re-called the RT-PCR reads through MiXCR, storing one row per CDR3 protein. The sample holds approximately 9,600 distinct CDR3 sequences, approximately 87% seen once. Study findings and constraints: Twins reportedly showed a vaccine T cell response that seemed partly convergent and partly personalized.

This receptor was identified in a woman between 18 and 30 years old who received the yellow fever vaccine. The V call is TRBV18, the J call TRBJ1-1; maybe TRBD1 (5 bases). Material: T cells from blood (PBMCs), unsorted or a sorted subset (not recorded which), obtained before or after yellow fever vaccination (not recorded which). In DNA, the CDR3 is TGTGCCAGCTCAGCCGGGGGACCGAACACTGAAGCTTTCTTT. Translated, it gives CASSAGGPNTEAFF.